This T cell receptor (beta chain) is drawn from a study of blood T cell repertoires in COVID-19. Clones were read by immunoSEQ multiplex PCR, and TCRdb kept only the in-frame ones, dropping some. The sample consists of 90,000 to 120,000 clones, approximately 86% of them appearing once. The CDR3 consists of 15 residues. J lost 0 bases, V lost 3 bases, and 5 bases had no gene match. Germline V lookup: CDR1 DFQATT, CDR2 SNEGSKA (reference sequence). The gene calls are TRBV20-1 and TRBJ2-7, with TRBD1 matching over 10 bases. The sequenced material came from PBMCs or T cells enriched from blood (not recorded which). This clonotype was sampled from a woman aged 45-60 years who had recovered from COVID-19. Here the CDR3 reads CSASAGTGDSYEQYF. CDR3 in DNA: TGCAGTGCTAGTGCCGGGACAGGGGACTCCTACGAGCAGTACTTC.